The 25 T cell receptor beta chains below come from one sample, sequenced in a study of patients and donors after allogeneic stem cell transplantation. TCRdb independently ran MiXCR on the RT-PCR reads; one entry per CDR3 protein. Of more than 150,000 distinct CDR3 sequences listed, about 40% are singletons. Sequenced sample: blood, either unsorted or a sorted T cell fraction (not recorded which). The source is a human donor who was either an allogeneic HSCT recipient or a stem cell or donor lymphocyte infusion donor (not recorded which). It is not recorded whose cells these are; they may come from a transplant donor.

This clonotype was counted a few times. The V gene is TRBV12-3 or TRBV12-4, the J gene TRBJ1-4; weak D call: TRBD1 (5 bases). The CDR3 length is 13 residues. The V end lost 3 bases, the J end lost 6 bases, and 8 bases lay between the germline ends. In DNA, the CDR3 is TGTGCCAGCAGTTTTAGAGGGGATGAAAAACTGTTTTTT. Encoded protein: CASSFRGDEKLFF.

The V and J genes are TRBV28 and TRBJ2-3, with unresolved D. The V gene's germline CDR1 is MDHEN and CDR2 SYDVKM. The CDR3 has 14 residues. V lost 0 bases and J lost 4, with 8 bases in between. The CDR3 protein is CASSLWGKSDTQYF. As DNA, the CDR3 is TGTGCCAGCAGTTTATGGGGGAAATCAGATACGCAGTATTTT.

The chain recombines TRBV5-1 with TRBJ2-1; TRBD2 matches at 8 bases. The CDR3 loop spans 17 amino acids. Germline CDR1 reads SGHRS; CDR2 reads YFSETQ. The trim removed 1 base at V and 0 bases at J, leaving 6 bases unmatched. CDR3 nucleotides: TGCGCCAGCAGCTTGAGACTAGCGCCTCACTCCTACAATGAGCAGTTCTTC. Translated: CASSLRLAPHSYNEQFF.

At least ten counts were recorded for this clonotype. The chain employs TRBV30 and TRBJ1-1; a weak D match, TRBD1 (6 bases). The CDR3 extends over 12 amino acids. V was trimmed by 0 bases and J by 11 bases, leaving 13 bases between them. Looked up from germline, CDR1 is GTSNPN and CDR2 is SVGIG (reference sequence). The CDR3 sequence is CAWSVQGLNAFF. CDR3 nucleotides: TGTGCCTGGAGTGTACAGGGACTGAACGCTTTCTTT.

The chain couples TRBV30 to TRBJ1-6, with D perhaps matching TRBD1 (6 bases). V was trimmed by 3 bases and J by 7 bases, leaving 19 bases between them. This CDR3 is 16 amino acids long. Germline V gives CDR1 GTSNPN, CDR2 SVGIG (reference sequence). The CDR3 coding sequence is TGTGCCTGGAGGATCATCCAGGGGAGACGAAATTCACCCCTCCACTTT. Amino acid sequence: CAWRIIQGRRNSPLHF.

The V and J genes are TRBV7-6 and TRBJ2-1; possibly TRBD2 for D (6 bases). This CDR3 has 17 residues. The germline V gene has CDR1 SGHVS and CDR2 FNYEAQ. V was pared by 5 bases and J by 0 bases, with 17 bases between. CDR3 DNA: TGTGCCAGCAGCACTGGGACTTCCTTTAGCTCCTACAATGAGCAGTTCTTC. Translation: CASSTGTSFSSYNEQFF.

The chain links TRBV12-3 or TRBV12-4 to TRBJ2-1; 8 bases agree with TRBD1. This CDR3 region has 17 residues. Unmatched junction bases numbered 13, after V lost 5 bases and J lost 4 bases. This chain's CDR3 is CASSRGQGLPMYNEQFF. The CDR3 DNA follows: TGTGCCAGCAGTCGCGGACAGGGTCTCCCTATGTACAATGAGCAGTTCTTC.

The J gene is TRBJ1-2, the V gene TRBV5-1; 9 nucleotides align to TRBD1. V trimming: 3 bases; J trimming: 4 bases; junction bases outside the gene matches: 10. The CDR3 extends over 16 amino acids. Germline CDR1 is SGHRS and CDR2 is YFSETQ. Written as DNA, the CDR3 is TGCGCCAGCAGCTACATTACCGGGACAGGGACCTATGGCTACACCTTC. This gives the protein CASSYITGTGTYGYTF.

The table lists this clonotype with a few counts. This chain joins TRBV7-2 and TRBJ2-1; tentatively, D is TRBD2 (6 bases). V was clipped by 4 bases and J by 3 bases, with 16 bases between them. This CDR3 has 16 amino acids. Germline lookup yields CDR1 SGHTA and CDR2 FQGNSA. CDR3 in amino acids: CASSSNSGDGYNEQFF. DNA for the CDR3: TGTGCCAGCAGCTCAAATAGCGGAGACGGCTACAATGAGCAGTTCTTC.

This clonotype was seen a few times. This sequence joins TRBV5-1 and TRBJ1-1; a weak D match, TRBD1 (5 bases). V lost 2 bases and J 0 bases, leaving 8 bases between the germline ends. Looked up from germline, CDR1 is SGHRS and CDR2 is YFSETQ. The length of the CDR3 is 14 residues. This CDR3 reads CASSFDSLNTEAFF. Here the CDR3 DNA reads TGCGCCAGCAGCTTTGACAGTTTGAACACTGAAGCTTTCTTT.

The chain employs TRBV20-1 and TRBJ1-5; weak D call: TRBD1 (5 bases). Germline V gene sequence: CDR1 DFQATT, CDR2 SNEGSKA (reference sequence). Trimming removed 3 bases at V and 9 bases at J, with 12 bases between. CDR3 length: 12 amino acids. The CDR3 DNA reads TGCAGTGCTAGGGGGGTAACGGTGCCCCAGCATTTT. Encoded protein: CSARGVTVPQHF.

This clonotype was detected only a few times. The rearrangement joins TRBV29-1 to TRBJ2-7; D is perhaps TRBD1 or TRBD2 (5 bases each). CDR3 length equals 13 residues. V lost 7 bases to trimming and J lost 3 bases, with 16 bases between them. CDR1 and CDR2 (germline): SQVTM, ANQGSEA. In nucleotides, the CDR3 is TGCAGCGCTGGGACGGAATACGACTACGAGCAGTACTTC. Translation gives CSAGTEYDYEQYF.

This clonotype was found once. The chain recombines TRBV2 with TRBJ2-2, with D maybe TRBD2 (5 bases). Trimming removed 3 bases from V and 5 bases from J, with 10 bases in between. This CDR3 is built from 14 residues. Germline V lookup: CDR1 SNHLY, CDR2 FYNNEI. This chain's CDR3 is CASSDWTGTGELFF. The CDR3 DNA reads TGTGCCAGCAGTGACTGGACTGGGACCGGGGAGCTGTTTTTT.

The chain joins TRBV13 to TRBJ1-2; D gene uncertain. Germline V gene lookup returns CDR1 PRHDT and CDR2 FYEKMQ (reference sequence). This CDR3 has 13 residues. V dropped 5 bases and J dropped 2 bases, with 9 bases sitting between them. The CDR3: CASSEGPNYGYTF. The DNA of the CDR3 is TGTGCCAGCAGCGAGGGCCCCAACTATGGCTACACCTTC.

This clonotype was recorded a few times. V and J are TRBV12-3 or TRBV12-4 and TRBJ1-6; D unclear. This CDR3 has 16 residues. Trimming cost V 8 bases and J 0 bases, with 14 bases left between them. The CDR3 DNA sequence: TGTGCCAGCTCAGTTCAGCCGAGCTCCTATAATTCACCCCTCCACTTT. Its translation: CASSVQPSSYNSPLHF.

This clonotype was found a few times. V is TRBV29-1 and J is TRBJ1-1; 8 bases fit TRBD1. Germline CDR1 SQVTM, CDR2 ANQGSEA. The CDR3 covers 15 residues. Trimming removed 0 bases from V and 5 bases from J; junction bases left unmatched: 8. The CDR3, as DNA: TGCAGCGTTGAAGATCCGCCAGGGGGCCGTACTGAAGCTTTCTTT. Its translation: CSVEDPPGGRTEAFF. Filled out from reference TRBV29-1 and TRBJ1-1, the complete variable domain reads SAVISQKPSRDICQRGTSLTIQCQVDSQVTMMFWYRQQPGQSLTLIATANQGSEATYESGFVIDKFPISRPNLTFSTLTVSNMSPEDSSIYLCSVEDPPGGRTEAFFGQGTRLTVV.

The chain has TRBV7-2 and TRBJ2-3; TRBD2 is a possible D gene (5 bases). The V and J ends lost 4 bases and 2 bases respectively, with 16 bases between them. The CDR3 is 16 residues long. Germline V gives CDR1 SGHTA, CDR2 FQGNSA. CDR3 residues: CASSSVDSPFTDTQYF. The DNA for the CDR3 is TGTGCCAGCAGCTCCGTGGACTCACCCTTCACAGATACGCAGTATTTT. The variable domain in full, with the rest retrieved from reference TRBV7-2 and TRBJ2-3, is GAGVSQSPSNKVTEKGKDVELRCDPISGHTALYWYRQSLGQGLEFLIYFQGNSAPDKSGLPSDRFSAERTGGSVSTLTIQRTQQEDSAVYLCASSSVDSPFTDTQYFGPGTRLTVL.

This clonotype was found a few times. The chain is built from TRBV29-1 and TRBJ1-2, with no clear D. This CDR3 is 11 amino acids long. Between the trimmed V and J ends, which lost 7 bases and 8 bases, there was a span of 14 bases. The germline gives CDR1 SQVTM, CDR2 ANQGSEA. In DNA form, the CDR3 reads TGCAGCGCCGCCACAGCCCTGGGCTACACCTTC. Amino acid sequence: CSAATALGYTF.

This clonotype was seen a few times. This chain joins TRBV7-2 and TRBJ2-3; TRBD2 aligns across 8 bases. This CDR3 contains 16 residues. Germline trimming cut 1 base from V and 1 base from J; bases unmatched to any gene: 4. Germline assignment: CDR1 SGHTA and CDR2 FQGNSA. CDR3 in DNA: TGTGCCAGCAGCTTAGGAGCTAGCGGGCGCACAGATACGCAGTATTTT. Its translation is CASSLGASGRTDTQYF.

Regarding this clonotype: The conserved closing phenylalanine or tryptophan is absent in this CDR3, likely reflecting a read error. The J gene is TRBJ2-2, the V gene TRBV28, with D hard to call. The V end lost 2 bases, the J end lost 2 bases, and 9 bases lay between the germline ends. This CDR3 has 15 residues. Per the germline V gene, CDR1 is MDHEN and CDR2 is SYDVKM. CDR3 amino acids: CASSLGLRNTGELFL. The DNA of the CDR3 is TGTGCCAGCAGTTTAGGTCTCCGAAACACCGGGGAGCTGTTTTTG.

This chain connects TRBV11-3 to TRBJ2-2; D is uncertain. Germline V CDR1 and CDR2: SGHNT, YENEEA. Trimming cost V 1 base and J 0 bases, with 9 bases left between them. CDR3 length equals 16 residues. CDR3 sequence (DNA): TGTGCCAGCAGCTTAGGGTACAGATCGAACACCGGGGAGCTGTTTTTT. Translated, it gives CASSLGYRSNTGELFF.

The chain combines TRBV5-1 with TRBJ2-1; 9 bases agree with TRBD2. The trim removed 0 bases at V and 1 base at J, leaving 5 bases unmatched. CDR1 SGHRS and CDR2 YFSETQ come from the germline V gene. This CDR3 contains 17 residues. The CDR3 DNA sequence: TGCGCCAGCAGCTTGGCCCCTAGCGGGATATCCTACAATGAGCAGTTCTTC. This sequence encodes CASSLAPSGISYNEQFF.

This clonotype showed up just a few times. The rearrangement links TRBV29-1 to TRBJ1-1; no definite D call. The CDR3 has 15 residues. V was clipped by 6 bases and J by 1 base, with 18 bases between them. CDR1 and CDR2 (germline): SQVTM, ANQGSEA. In DNA form, the CDR3 reads TGCAGCGTCCAGTCAGGAGCTCACCCGAACACTGAAGCTTTCTTT. Its translation is CSVQSGAHPNTEAFF. Complete variable domain (other parts from reference TRBV29-1 and TRBJ1-1): SAVISQKPSRDICQRGTSLTIQCQVDSQVTMMFWYRQQPGQSLTLIATANQGSEATYESGFVIDKFPISRPNLTFSTLTVSNMSPEDSSIYLCSVQSGAHPNTEAFFGQGTRLTVV.

The rearrangement links TRBV30 to TRBJ2-2; 10 bases match TRBD2. V lost 1 base and J lost 6; bases outside the gene matches: 5. The germline V gene encodes CDR1 GTSNPN and CDR2 SVGIG (reference sequence). The CDR3 covers 15 residues. CDR3 sequence: CAWSASGSPPGELFF. CDR3 bases: TGTGCCTGGAGTGCTAGCGGGAGTCCCCCCGGGGAGCTGTTTTTT.

This clonotype has only a few counts. CDR3 nucleotide sequence: TGTGCCACCAGTGATTCCACAGATACGCAGTATTTT. Translating it yields CATSDSTDTQYF. V gene TRBV24-1 combines with J gene TRBJ2-3; no firm D call. Trimming left V 2 bases short and J 2 bases short, with 1 base between. Per germline, CDR1 KGHDR and CDR2 SFDVKD. There are 12 residues in the CDR3.